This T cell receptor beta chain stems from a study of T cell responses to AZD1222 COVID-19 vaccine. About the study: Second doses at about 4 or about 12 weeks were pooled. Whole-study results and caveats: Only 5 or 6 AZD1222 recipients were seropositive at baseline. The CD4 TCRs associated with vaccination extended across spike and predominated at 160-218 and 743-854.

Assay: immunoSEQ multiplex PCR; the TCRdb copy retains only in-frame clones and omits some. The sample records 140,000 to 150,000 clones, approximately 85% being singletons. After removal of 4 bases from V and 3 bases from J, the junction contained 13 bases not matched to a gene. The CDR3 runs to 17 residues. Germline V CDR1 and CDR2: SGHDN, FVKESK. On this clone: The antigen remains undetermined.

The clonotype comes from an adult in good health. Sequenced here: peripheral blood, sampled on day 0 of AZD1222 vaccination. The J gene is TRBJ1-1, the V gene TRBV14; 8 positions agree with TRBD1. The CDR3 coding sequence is TGTGCCAGCAGCCCGCTATTCGGACAGGGAGAGGACACTGAAGCTTTCTTT. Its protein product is CASSPLFGQGEDTEAFF.